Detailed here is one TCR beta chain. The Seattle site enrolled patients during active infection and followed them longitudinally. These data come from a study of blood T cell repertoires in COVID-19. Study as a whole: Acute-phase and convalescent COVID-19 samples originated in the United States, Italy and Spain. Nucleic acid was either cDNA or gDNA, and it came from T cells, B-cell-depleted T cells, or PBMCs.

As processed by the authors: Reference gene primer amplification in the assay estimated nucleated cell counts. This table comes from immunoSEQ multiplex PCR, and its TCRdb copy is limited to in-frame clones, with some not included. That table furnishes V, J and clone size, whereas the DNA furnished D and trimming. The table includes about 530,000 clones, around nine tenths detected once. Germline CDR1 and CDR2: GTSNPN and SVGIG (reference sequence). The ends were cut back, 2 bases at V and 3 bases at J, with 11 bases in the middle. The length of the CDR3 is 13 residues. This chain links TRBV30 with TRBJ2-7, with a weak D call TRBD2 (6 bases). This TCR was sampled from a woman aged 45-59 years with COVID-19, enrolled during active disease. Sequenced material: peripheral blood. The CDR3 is CAWSPKGGYEQYF. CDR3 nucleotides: TGTGCCTGGAGTCCAAAGGGAGGCTACGAGCAGTACTTC.